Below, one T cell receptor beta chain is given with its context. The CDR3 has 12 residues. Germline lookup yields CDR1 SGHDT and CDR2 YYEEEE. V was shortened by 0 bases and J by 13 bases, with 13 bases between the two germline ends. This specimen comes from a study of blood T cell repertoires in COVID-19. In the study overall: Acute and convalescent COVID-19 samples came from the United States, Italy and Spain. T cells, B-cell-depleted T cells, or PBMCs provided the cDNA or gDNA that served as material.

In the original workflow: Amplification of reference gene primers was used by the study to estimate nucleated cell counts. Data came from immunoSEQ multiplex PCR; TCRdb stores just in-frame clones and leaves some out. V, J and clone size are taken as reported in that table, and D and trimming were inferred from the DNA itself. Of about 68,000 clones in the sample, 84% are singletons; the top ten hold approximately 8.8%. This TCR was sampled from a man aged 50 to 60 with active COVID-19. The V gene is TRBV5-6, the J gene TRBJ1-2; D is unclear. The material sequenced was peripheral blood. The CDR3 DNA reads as TGTGCCAGCAGCTTGGCCGACACCCGTGGCACCTTC. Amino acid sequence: CASSLADTRGTF. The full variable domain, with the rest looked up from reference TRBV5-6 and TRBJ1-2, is DAGVTQSPTHLIKTRGQQVTLRCSPKSGHDTVSWYQQALGQGPQFIFQYYEEEERQRGNFPDRFSGHQFPNYSSELNVNALLLGDSALYLCASSLADTRGTFGSGTRLTVV.